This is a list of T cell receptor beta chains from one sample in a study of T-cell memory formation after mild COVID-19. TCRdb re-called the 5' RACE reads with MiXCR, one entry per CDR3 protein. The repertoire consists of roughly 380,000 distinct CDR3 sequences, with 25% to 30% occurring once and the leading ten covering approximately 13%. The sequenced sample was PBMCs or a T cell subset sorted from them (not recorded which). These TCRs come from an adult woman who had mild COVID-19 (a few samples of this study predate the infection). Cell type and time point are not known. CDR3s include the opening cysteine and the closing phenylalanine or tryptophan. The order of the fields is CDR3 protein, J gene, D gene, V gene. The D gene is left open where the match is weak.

cdr3_aa: CASSYHSNYGYTF
j_call: TRBJ1-2
d_call: NA
v_call: TRBV6-5

cdr3_aa: CATSPDGNYGYTF
j_call: TRBJ1-2
d_call: NA
v_call: TRBV24-1

cdr3_aa: CAIRPGESDTQYF
j_call: TRBJ2-3
d_call: NA
v_call: TRBV10-3

cdr3_aa: CASSLAGANTGELFF
j_call: TRBJ2-2
d_call: NA
v_call: TRBV12-3/TRBV12-4

cdr3_aa: CASSTGTGKYNEQFF
j_call: TRBJ2-1
d_call: TRBD1
v_call: TRBV7-9

cdr3_aa: CASSQTGGFFF
j_call: TRBJ2-1
d_call: NA
v_call: TRBV6-2/TRBV6-3

cdr3_aa: CASSLAYTDTQYF
j_call: TRBJ2-3
d_call: NA
v_call: TRBV27

cdr3_aa: CASRGRAGPSSGNTIYF
j_call: TRBJ1-3
d_call: NA
v_call: TRBV6-6

cdr3_aa: CASSVGGTGGVEAFF
j_call: TRBJ1-1
d_call: TRBD1
v_call: TRBV9

cdr3_aa: CASRAEGMKNEQFF
j_call: TRBJ2-1
d_call: NA
v_call: TRBV7-2

cdr3_aa: CATSDPQRVGSEQFF
j_call: TRBJ2-1
d_call: NA
v_call: TRBV24-1

cdr3_aa: CASTGGRAETQYF
j_call: TRBJ2-5
d_call: NA
v_call: TRBV5-6

cdr3_aa: CAAGEGGEYGYTF
j_call: TRBJ1-2
d_call: NA
v_call: TRBV6-1

cdr3_aa: CASSPYRTNYGYTF
j_call: TRBJ1-2
d_call: NA
v_call: TRBV5-1

cdr3_aa: CATSRRDYIQETQYF
j_call: TRBJ2-5
d_call: TRBD2
v_call: TRBV15

cdr3_aa: CASTPGTEQYF
j_call: TRBJ2-7
d_call: NA
v_call: TRBV28

cdr3_aa: CASSTIPSGVKQFF
j_call: TRBJ2-1
d_call: TRBD2
v_call: TRBV19

cdr3_aa: CASRTLAGGYNEQFF
j_call: TRBJ2-1
d_call: TRBD2
v_call: TRBV7-9

cdr3_aa: CASSRVLDTQYF
j_call: TRBJ2-3
d_call: NA
v_call: TRBV12-3/TRBV12-4

cdr3_aa: CASSDRDRTTDTQYF
j_call: TRBJ2-3
d_call: TRBD1
v_call: TRBV6-5

cdr3_aa: CASSLDGDNSPLHF
j_call: TRBJ1-6
d_call: NA
v_call: TRBV5-1

cdr3_aa: CASSSAGTGSYNEQFF
j_call: TRBJ2-1
d_call: TRBD1
v_call: TRBV18

cdr3_aa: CASSGVQTTNTGELFF
j_call: TRBJ2-2
d_call: NA
v_call: TRBV5-1

cdr3_aa: CASSLGGPQETFF
j_call: TRBJ1-1
d_call: NA
v_call: TRBV7-6

cdr3_aa: CASRRTGTGHSYEQYF
j_call: TRBJ2-7
d_call: TRBD1
v_call: TRBV28

cdr3_aa: CSARDPGRNPEAFF
j_call: TRBJ1-1
d_call: NA
v_call: TRBV20-1

cdr3_aa: CSARETSGNTDTQYF
j_call: TRBJ2-3
d_call: TRBD2
v_call: TRBV20-1

cdr3_aa: CASSVVSGDYNEQFF
j_call: TRBJ2-1
d_call: NA
v_call: TRBV9

cdr3_aa: CASNSRTGTGFSPLHF
j_call: TRBJ1-6
d_call: TRBD1
v_call: TRBV5-6

cdr3_aa: CASSQIRGKYEQYF
j_call: TRBJ2-7
d_call: NA
v_call: TRBV11-2

cdr3_aa: CASSLTASGGETQYF
j_call: TRBJ2-5
d_call: TRBD2
v_call: TRBV7-3

cdr3_aa: CASSPRTSDAYEQYF
j_call: TRBJ2-7
d_call: TRBD2
v_call: TRBV7-2

cdr3_aa: CASSPRLAGEILYEQYF
j_call: TRBJ2-7
d_call: TRBD2
v_call: TRBV28

cdr3_aa: CASSRTQGAYEQFF
j_call: TRBJ2-1
d_call: TRBD1
v_call: TRBV11-1

cdr3_aa: CASSLALGGAGGDTDTQYF
j_call: TRBJ2-3
d_call: TRBD2
v_call: TRBV12-3/TRBV12-4